Sequencing of this T cell receptor beta chain was carried out in a study of radiotherapy plus CTLA-4 blockade in lung cancer. Overall study: There were objective responses in approximately 19% of patients, and around 31% had disease control. Study-wide findings and caveats: Early clone dynamics of blood T cells, plus interferon-beta, reportedly predicted response best. An expansion of tumor-derived TCR clones occurred in blood after radiotherapy plus ipilimumab.

As for this clone: Antigen unknown.

The CDR3 length is 13 residues. Germline V gives CDR1 SNHLY, CDR2 FYNNEI. V dropped 6 bases and J dropped 4 bases, with 12 bases sitting between them. Focal radiation was given together with CTLA-4 blockade (ipilimumab) to patients with chemo-refractory metastatic non-small-cell lung cancer. TCRdb's copy holds only in-frame clones and misses some; the assay was immunoSEQ multiplex PCR. Among about 25,000 clones, 73% were seen once, and the ten largest hold roughly 3.5%. The rearrangement links TRBV2 to TRBJ1-2; D not resolved. Sample: peripheral blood, taken from a patient treated with radiotherapy plus ipilimumab. The clonotype was recovered from a human donor with non-small cell lung cancer who had stable disease on radiotherapy plus ipilimumab. CDR3 bases: TGTGCCAGCAGCCCTACACCTTTCTATGGCTACACCTTC. This translates into CASSPTPFYGYTF.